The entry below describes one T cell receptor beta chain. The specificity of this receptor is unknown. The input lacks base qualities; no much larger clone sits a single base away. This sample is drawn from a study of persistence of HIV-infected CD4 T cells (dated by TCRdb to 2020 to 2021). About the full investigation: The median time participants had been on suppressive ART was roughly eight years. The TCR cluster analysis across participants included roughly 8 participants for CMV and about 7 participants for Gag. Peripheral blood samples of up to roughly 200 mL were collected at multiple time points, except for a couple of participants, who underwent leukapheresis at a single time point. TCRbeta sequencing assessed the clonality of all cells in each sorted population, while proviral sequencing assessed the clonality of infected cells. CMV- and HIV-1 Gag-responding CD4+ T cells were isolated from ART-treated individuals so that antigen-driven clonal expansion of HIV-1-infected cells could be examined. Study-wide conclusions, independent of this receptor: Significantly lower TCRbeta richness was observed in CMV- and Gag-responding cells than in anti-CD3/anti-CD28-responding cells, and higher oligoclonality was observed in CMV-responding cells than in CD3/CD28-stimulated and Gag-responding cells. Antigen-responding cells were enriched for degenerate expanded CDR3beta sequences, which suggests convergent selection of CD4+ responses to CMV and Gag. Within the same sorted populations, TCR oligoclonality correlated with proviral oligoclonality. Few individuals were included in the study, and only a limited range of antigens was tested. Because the TCR analyses were done in bulk, restricting them to just the rare CMV-responding cells that actually carried HIV-1 proviruses was not possible.

TCRbeta repertoires were sequenced from genomic DNA with the immunoSEQ hsTCRB assay version 4 in survey mode. For TCRbeta sequencing, genomic DNA was diluted to 8 to 10 ng/uL, with up to about 1 ug used per sample. The original pipeline was this. ImmunoSeq Analyzer 3.0 was used for analysis of TCRbeta data, and diversity was computed on productive nucleotide rearrangements. Lower-bound TCR diversity was estimated with the improved Chao index, and clonality with the Gini coefficient using the Immunarch R package. Nucleotide rearrangements that differed but encoded the same CDR3beta amino acid sequence were counted as separate clonotypes. Differential abundance analysis identified TCRbeta sequences significantly enriched in antigen-responding cells relative to anti-CD3/anti-CD28-activated cells. Using predicted peptide-MHC specificity as the basis, GLIPH2 grouped TCRs into clusters, both for each participant individually and for the merged data sets that combined participants. The immuneACCESS repertoire file appears here via TCRdb, limited to in-frame rearrangements. These files lack a portion of the clones; in checked studies, under half of the deficit traces to unresolved V genes, and the cause of the others is not known. D and trimming were read from the DNA, whereas the V and J calls and clone size are those reported in that table. Here the sample has some 23,000 clones; 74% occur a single time. The top ten constitute about 1.8% of the sample.

Sample treatment or condition, as interpreted from the label and publication: suppressive antiretroviral therapy. A pool of overlapping HIV-1 Gag 15-mer peptides, at 0.95 to 1 ug per peptide per mL, was used to stimulate the cells. Responding CD4+ T cells were sorted by upregulation of both CD40 ligand and CD69. HIV-1-infected adults in whom suppressive ART had been started during chronic infection were enrolled as participants. Plasma HIV-1 RNA had been undetectable (below 50 copies/mL) in participants for at least 4 years. To be included, a participant needed positive CMV serology and a CD4+ T cell count above 400 cells/uL. Before stimulation, PBMCs were isolated using density centrifugation and depleted of CD8+ T cells. For 18 hours, CD8-depleted PBMCs were stimulated with anti-CD28/CD49d costimulation, a CD40-blocking antibody, and enfuvirtide, which was added to prevent new infections. Sorting was done on either a Beckman Coulter MoFlo Legacy or an XDP sorter, and propidium iodide was used to exclude dead cells. Genomic DNA was extracted with the QIAamp DNA Mini Kit for samples above one million cells, otherwise with the Quick-DNA Microprep Kit.

The sequence was obtained from an adult man with HIV who was CMV-seropositive. The source material was CD4+ T cells sorted from PBMCs after approximately 19-hour stimulation, sampled from a patient who received antiretroviral therapy. In light of the paper, this sample's cell subset or site label describes: CD40L+CD69+ CD4 T cells responding to HIV-1 Gag peptides.

The CDR3 is CASSLAFLGRGEQYF. The sequenced DNA: TGTGCCAGCAGCTTAGCTTTTTTGGGCAGGGGCGAGCAGTACTTC. The rearrangement joined TRBV11-3 to TRBJ2-7; possibly the D gene is TRBD1, per 6 matching bases. The V and J ends are trimmed by 1 base and 6 bases, leaving 16 bases between them. The CDR3, cysteine through phenylalanine, is 15 amino acids long. Kept here is only the CDR3 DNA, which spans 45 bases and is read in frame from base 1. CDR1 SGHNT and CDR2 YENEEA were looked up in the germline V gene.